These 6 T cell receptor beta chains originate from one sample sequenced in a study of identical twins. TCRdb passed the 5' RACE reads through MiXCR, listing each CDR3 protein once. This sample has about 790,000 distinct CDR3 sequences, with around a sixth found just once. These sequences were also reported in another study, on T cells expressing NK-cell markers.

The sequencing sample was made of PBMCs. These receptors were taken from a woman under 30 in good health.

The chain is built from TRBV24-1 and TRBJ2-1; 13 bases fit TRBD2. Germline CDR1 KGHDR, CDR2 SFDVKD. This CDR3 comprises 16 residues. With 4 bases clipped from V and 10 bases from J, the junction kept 9 bases outside the gene matches. The CDR3 reads CATSDRTSGSRGEQFF. DNA for the CDR3: TGTGCCACCAGTGACCGGACTAGCGGGAGCAGAGGGGAGCAGTTCTTC.

This clonotype has only a few counts. The V gene is TRBV20-1, the J gene TRBJ2-7, with D unclear. V was trimmed by 6 bases and J by 2 bases, leaving 20 bases between them. Per germline, CDR1 DFQATT and CDR2 SNEGSKA (reference sequence). The CDR3 spans 15 residues. The CDR3 DNA follows: TGCAGTGCCGAACCGAGCGTCGGTTCGGCCTACGAGCAGTACTTC. Protein: CSAEPSVGSAYEQYF.

V and J are TRBV20-1 and TRBJ1-2; D unclear. V was cut by 2 bases and J by 6 bases, with 16 bases left in between. The CDR3 totals 14 residues. Looked up from germline, CDR1 is DFQATT and CDR2 is SNEGSKA (reference sequence). The CDR3 DNA is TGCAGTGCTAGACCAATAGGATTTCCTCATGGCTACACCTTC. Translated: CSARPIGFPHGYTF.

This clonotype was detected a few times. J is TRBJ2-7 and V is TRBV10-2, with D perhaps matching TRBD2 (5 bases). The CDR3 runs to 14 residues. Trimming removed 3 bases at V and 3 bases at J, with 12 bases between. Per germline, CDR1 WSHSY and CDR2 SAAADI. CDR3 residues: CASSDSGGFYEQYF. In nucleotides, the CDR3 is TGCGCCAGCAGTGACTCAGGAGGCTTCTACGAGCAGTACTTC.

The gene calls are TRBV6-2 or TRBV6-3 and TRBJ2-1, with 14 bases lining up with TRBD2. Per the germline V gene, CDR1 is MNHEY and CDR2 is SVGEGT. V shed 6 bases, J shed 6 bases, and the junction held 7 bases outside the gene matches. The CDR3 consists of 16 residues. CDR3 coding DNA: TGTGCCAGCAGGGGGATGACTAGCGGGAGGGGCAATGAGCAGTTCTTC. Translated, it gives CASRGMTSGRGNEQFF.

The chain is built from TRBV20-1 and TRBJ2-3; D is unclear. Germline V gives CDR1 DFQATT, CDR2 SNEGSKA (reference sequence). The CDR3 spans 15 residues. V lost 1 base to trimming and J lost 0 bases, with 11 bases between them. The CDR3, as DNA: TGCAGTGCTAGAGCTTCGGCACCTAGCACAGATACGCAGTATTTT. This encodes CSARASAPSTDTQYF.